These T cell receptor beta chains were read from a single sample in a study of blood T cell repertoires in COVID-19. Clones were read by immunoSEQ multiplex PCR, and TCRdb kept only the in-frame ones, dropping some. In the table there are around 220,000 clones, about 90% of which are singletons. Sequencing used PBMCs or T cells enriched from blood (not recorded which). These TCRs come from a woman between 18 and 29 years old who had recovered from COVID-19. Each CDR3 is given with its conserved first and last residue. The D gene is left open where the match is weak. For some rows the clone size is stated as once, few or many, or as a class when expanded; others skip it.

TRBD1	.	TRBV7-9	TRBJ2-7	CASRGIGTDSYEQYF	TGTGCCAGCAGGGGGATCGGGACAGACTCCTACGAGCAGTACTTC
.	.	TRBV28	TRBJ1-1	CASSSYTEAFF	TGTGCCAGCAGTTCCTACACTGAAGCTTTCTTT
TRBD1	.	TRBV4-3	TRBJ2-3	CASSQVRSGGTDTQYF	TGCGCCAGCAGCCAAGTTAGGTCAGGGGGAACAGATACGCAGTATTTT
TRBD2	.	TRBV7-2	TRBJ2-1	CASSLALAGSYEQFF	TGTGCCAGCAGCTTAGCACTAGCGGGGTCCTATGAGCAGTTCTTC
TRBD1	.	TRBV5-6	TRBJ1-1	CASSLGDSRRAFF	TGTGCCAGCAGCTTAGGGGACAGTCGAAGGGCTTTCTTT
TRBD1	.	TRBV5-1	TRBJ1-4	CASSSGQGGAYEKLFF	TGCGCCAGCAGCTCCGGACAGGGGGGAGCTTATGAAAAACTGTTTTTT
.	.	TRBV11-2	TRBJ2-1	CASSLPNNEQFF	TGTGCCAGCAGCTTACCTAACAATGAGCAGTTCTTC
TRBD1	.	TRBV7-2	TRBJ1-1	CASSLSRGWNTEAFF	TGTGCCAGCAGCTTGTCCAGGGGGTGGAACACTGAAGCTTTCTTT
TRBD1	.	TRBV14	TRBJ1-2	CASSQGQLRGYTF	TGTGCCAGCAGTCAGGGACAGTTAAGAGGCTACACCTTC
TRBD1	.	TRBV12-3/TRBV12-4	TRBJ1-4	CASSPDREKLFF	TGTGCCAGCAGCCCGGACAGGGAAAAACTGTTTTTT
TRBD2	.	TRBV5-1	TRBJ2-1	CASSLVSGSSYNEQFF	TGCGCCAGCAGCTTGGTTAGCGGGAGCTCCTACAATGAGCAGTTCTTC
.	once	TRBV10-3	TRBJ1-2	CAISPGTRVYGYTF	TGTGCCATCAGCCCCGGGACAAGGGTCTATGGCTACACCTTC
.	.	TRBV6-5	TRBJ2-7	CASSYSAGGSYEQYF	TGTGCCAGCAGTTACTCGGCAGGGGGGTCCTACGAGCAGTACTTC
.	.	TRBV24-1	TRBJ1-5	CATSDADGGQPQHF	TGTGCCACCAGTGATGCCGACGGGGGTCAGCCCCAGCATTTT
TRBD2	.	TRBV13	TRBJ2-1	CASSAGLAGVNSYNEQFF	TGTGCCAGCAGCGCGGGACTAGCGGGGGTTAATTCCTACAATGAGCAGTTCTTC
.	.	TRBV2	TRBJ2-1	CASSQDSNEQFF	TGTGCCAGCAGTCAAGACTCAAATGAGCAGTTCTTC
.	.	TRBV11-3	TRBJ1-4	CASSLRSEKLFF	TGTGCCAGCAGCTTACGTAGTGAAAAACTGTTTTTT
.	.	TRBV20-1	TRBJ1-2	CSARAFDGYTF	TGCAGTGCTAGAGCGTTCGATGGCTACACCTTC
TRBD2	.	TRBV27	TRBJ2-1	CASSSAGGDNEQFF	TGTGCCAGCAGTTCAGCGGGGGGGGACAATGAGCAGTTCTTC
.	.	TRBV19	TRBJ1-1	CASSRAAGANTEAFF	TGTGCCAGTAGTAGGGCGGCGGGGGCGAACACTGAAGCTTTCTTT
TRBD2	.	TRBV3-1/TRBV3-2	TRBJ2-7	CATRDAGVASVQYF	TGTGCCACCCGGGACGCGGGAGTAGCCTCGGTGCAGTACTTC
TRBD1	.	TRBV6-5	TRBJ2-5	CASSPRTGSRETQYF	TGTGCCAGCAGCCCCCGGACAGGGAGTCGAGAGACCCAGTACTTC
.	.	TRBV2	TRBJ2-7	CASSEALPGYRGTSYEQYF	TGTGCCAGCAGTGAAGCGCTTCCCGGATACCGGGGGACCTCCTACGAGCAGTACTTC
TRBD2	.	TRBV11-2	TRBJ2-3	CASSPGTSADTQYF	TGTGCCAGCAGCCCAGGGACTAGCGCGGATACGCAGTATTTT
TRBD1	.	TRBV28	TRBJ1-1	CATLGQGNEAFF	TGTGCCACCCTGGGACAGGGGAATGAAGCTTTCTTT
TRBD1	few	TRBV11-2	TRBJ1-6	CASSFSGTDNSPLHF	TGTGCCAGCAGCTTTTCCGGGACAGATAATTCACCCCTCCACTTT
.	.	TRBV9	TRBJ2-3	CASSVEVVASDTQYF	TGTGCCAGCAGCGTAGAGGTTGTAGCGTCAGATACGCAGTATTTT
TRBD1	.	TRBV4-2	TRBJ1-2	CASSQDMNLLGTGYGYTF	TGTGCCAGCAGCCAAGATATGAACCTCTTGGGGACAGGATATGGCTACACCTTC
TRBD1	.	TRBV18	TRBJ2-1	CASSPGQELYNEQFF	TGTGCCAGCTCACCCGGACAGGAGCTCTACAATGAGCAGTTCTTC
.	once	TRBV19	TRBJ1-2	CASSTSGGNGYGYTF	TGTGCCAGTAGTACGTCAGGCGGGAACGGGTATGGCTACACCTTC
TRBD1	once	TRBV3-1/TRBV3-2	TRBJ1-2	CASSQNTGVGYTF	TGTGCCAGCAGCCAAAATACAGGGGTTGGCTACACCTTC
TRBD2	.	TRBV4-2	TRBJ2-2	CASSQDDRTSESNTGELFF	TGTGCCAGCAGCCAAGATGATCGGACTAGCGAGTCGAACACCGGGGAGCTGTTTTTT
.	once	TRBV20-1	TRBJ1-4	CSAEESPKLFF	TGCAGTGCCGAAGAGAGTCCAAAACTGTTTTTT